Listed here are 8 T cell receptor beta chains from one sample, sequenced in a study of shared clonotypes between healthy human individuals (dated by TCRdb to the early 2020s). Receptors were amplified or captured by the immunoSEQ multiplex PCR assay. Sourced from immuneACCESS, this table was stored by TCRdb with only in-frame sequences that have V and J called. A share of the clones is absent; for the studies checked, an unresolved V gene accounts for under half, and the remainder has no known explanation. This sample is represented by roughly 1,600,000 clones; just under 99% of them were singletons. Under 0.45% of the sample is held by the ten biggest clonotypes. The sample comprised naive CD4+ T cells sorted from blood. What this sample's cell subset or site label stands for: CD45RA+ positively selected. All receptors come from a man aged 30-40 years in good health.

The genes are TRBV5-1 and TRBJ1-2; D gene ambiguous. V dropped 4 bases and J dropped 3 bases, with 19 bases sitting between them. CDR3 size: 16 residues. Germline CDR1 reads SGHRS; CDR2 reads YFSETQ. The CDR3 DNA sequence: TGCGCCAGCAGCCGATCACATCCTACAGCAGACTATGGCTACACCTTC. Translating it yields CASSRSHPTADYGYTF.

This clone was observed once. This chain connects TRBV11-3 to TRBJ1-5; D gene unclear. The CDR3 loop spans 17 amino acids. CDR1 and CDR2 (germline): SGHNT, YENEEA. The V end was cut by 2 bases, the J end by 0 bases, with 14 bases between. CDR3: CASSLYDPTHSNQPQHF. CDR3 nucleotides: TGTGCCAGCAGCTTATATGACCCGACTCATAGCAATCAGCCCCAGCATTTT.

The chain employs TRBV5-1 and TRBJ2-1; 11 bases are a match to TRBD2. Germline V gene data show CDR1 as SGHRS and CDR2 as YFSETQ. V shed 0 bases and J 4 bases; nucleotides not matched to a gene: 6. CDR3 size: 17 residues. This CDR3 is CASSLAPVAGGYNEQFF. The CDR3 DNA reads TGCGCCAGCAGCTTGGCCCCTGTAGCGGGAGGGTACAATGAGCAGTTCTTC.

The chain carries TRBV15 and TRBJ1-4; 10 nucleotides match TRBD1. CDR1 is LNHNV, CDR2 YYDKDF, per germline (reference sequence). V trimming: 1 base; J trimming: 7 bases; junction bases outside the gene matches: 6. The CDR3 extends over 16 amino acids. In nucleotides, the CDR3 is TGTGCCACCAGCAGAGGGGACAGGGGCAAGAGTGAAAAACTGTTTTTT. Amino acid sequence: CATSRGDRGKSEKLFF. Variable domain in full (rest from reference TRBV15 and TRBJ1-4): DAMVIQNPRYQVTQFGKPVTLSCSQTLNHNVMYWYQQKSSQAPKLLFHYYDKDFNNEADTPDNFQSRRPNTSFCFLDIRSPGLGDTAMYLCATSRGDRGKSEKLFFGSGTQLSVL.

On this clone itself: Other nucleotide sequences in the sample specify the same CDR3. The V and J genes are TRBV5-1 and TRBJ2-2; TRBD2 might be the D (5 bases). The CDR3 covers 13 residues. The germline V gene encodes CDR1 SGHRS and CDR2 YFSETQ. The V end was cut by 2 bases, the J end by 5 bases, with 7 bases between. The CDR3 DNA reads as TGCGCCAGCAGCTTTACGGGAACCGGGGAGCTGTTTTTT. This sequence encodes CASSFTGTGELFF.

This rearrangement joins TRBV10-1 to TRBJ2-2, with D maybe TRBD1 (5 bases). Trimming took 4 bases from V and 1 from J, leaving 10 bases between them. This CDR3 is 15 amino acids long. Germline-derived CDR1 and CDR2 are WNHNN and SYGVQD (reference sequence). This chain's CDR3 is CASSGAGKNTGELFF. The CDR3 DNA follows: TGCGCCAGCAGTGGGGCAGGGAAGAACACCGGGGAGCTGTTTTTT.

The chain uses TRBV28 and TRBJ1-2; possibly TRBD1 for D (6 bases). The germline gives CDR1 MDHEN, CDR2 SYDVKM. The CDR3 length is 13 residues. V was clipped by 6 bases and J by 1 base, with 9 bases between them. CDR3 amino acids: CASSPDSNYGYTF. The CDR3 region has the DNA TGTGCCAGCAGCCCGGACAGTAACTATGGCTACACCTTC.

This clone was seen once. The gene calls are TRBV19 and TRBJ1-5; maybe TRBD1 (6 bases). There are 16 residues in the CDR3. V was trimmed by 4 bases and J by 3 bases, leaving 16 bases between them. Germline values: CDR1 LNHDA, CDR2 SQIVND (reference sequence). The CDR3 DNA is TGTGCCAGTAGTACCCGTGCGGGGGGCGACAATCAGCCCCAGCATTTT. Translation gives CASSTRAGGDNQPQHF.